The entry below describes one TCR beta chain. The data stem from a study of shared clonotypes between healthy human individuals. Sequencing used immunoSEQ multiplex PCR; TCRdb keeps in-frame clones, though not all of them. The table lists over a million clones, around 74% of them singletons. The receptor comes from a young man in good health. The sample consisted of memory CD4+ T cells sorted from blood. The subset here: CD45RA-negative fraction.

The CDR3 loop reads CASSSTGDTQYF. For the CDR3, the DNA is TGTGCCAGCAGTTCGACAGGGGATACGCAGTATTTT. This chain uses TRBV28 with TRBJ2-3; 7 bases agree with TRBD1. Germline CDR1 reads MDHEN; CDR2 reads SYDVKM. The CDR3 has 12 amino acids. Germline trimming cut 4 bases from V and 6 bases from J; bases unmatched to any gene: 1.